This T cell receptor beta chain was identified in a study of cytomegalovirus exposure and HLA in healthy donors. At the level of the study: Earlier, some 180 million T cells were analyzed, and more than 100 million unique TCR beta sequences were found among them.

There are a few counts of this clone. CDR3 length: 14 residues. V lost 1 base to trimming and J lost 7 bases; unmatched junction nucleotides: 4. Looked up from germline, CDR1 is MNHEY and CDR2 is SMNVEV (reference sequence). PCR employed 60 Vbeta and 13 Jbeta primers. Generated by immunoSEQ multiplex PCR, the TCRdb table keeps only in-frame clones and is missing some. In the table there are roughly 150,000 clones, approximately 79% of which are singletons. Source material: PBMCs. This chain links TRBV27 with TRBJ1-1; the match to TRBD1 covers 9 bases. This receptor was obtained from a male donor in good health and CMV-seronegative. CDR3 amino acids: CASSLLGDRVEAFF. Here the CDR3 DNA reads TGTGCCAGCAGTTTATTGGGGGACAGGGTTGAAGCTTTCTTT.